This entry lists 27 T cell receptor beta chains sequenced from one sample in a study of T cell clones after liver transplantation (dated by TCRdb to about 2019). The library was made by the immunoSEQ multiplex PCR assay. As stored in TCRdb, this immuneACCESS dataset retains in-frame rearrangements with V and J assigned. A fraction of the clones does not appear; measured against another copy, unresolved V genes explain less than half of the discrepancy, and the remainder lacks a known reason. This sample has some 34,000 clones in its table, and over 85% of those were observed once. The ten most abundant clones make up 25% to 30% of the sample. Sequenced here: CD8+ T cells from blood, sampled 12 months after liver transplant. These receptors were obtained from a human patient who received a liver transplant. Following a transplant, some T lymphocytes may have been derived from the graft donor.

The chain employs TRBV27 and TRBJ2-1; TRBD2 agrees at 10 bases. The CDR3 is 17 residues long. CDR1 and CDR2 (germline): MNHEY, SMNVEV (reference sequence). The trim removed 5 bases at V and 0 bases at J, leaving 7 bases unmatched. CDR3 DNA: TGTGCCAGCAGTACCGGACTAGCGGAGAGCTCCTACAATGAGCAGTTCTTC. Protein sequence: CASSTGLAESSYNEQFF.

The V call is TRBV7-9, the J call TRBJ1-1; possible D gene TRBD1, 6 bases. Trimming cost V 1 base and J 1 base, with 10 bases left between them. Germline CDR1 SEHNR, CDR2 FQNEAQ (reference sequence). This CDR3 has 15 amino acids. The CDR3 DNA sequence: TGTGCCAGCAGCTTAGAAGGGGGGGAGAACACTGAAGCTTTCTTT. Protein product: CASSLEGGENTEAFF.

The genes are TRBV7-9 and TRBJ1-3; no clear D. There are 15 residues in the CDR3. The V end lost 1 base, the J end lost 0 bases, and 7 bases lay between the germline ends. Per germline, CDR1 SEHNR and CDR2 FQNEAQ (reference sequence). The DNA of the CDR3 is TGTGCCAGCAGCTTAGGGAGGGACTCTGGAAACACCATATATTTT. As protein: CASSLGRDSGNTIYF.

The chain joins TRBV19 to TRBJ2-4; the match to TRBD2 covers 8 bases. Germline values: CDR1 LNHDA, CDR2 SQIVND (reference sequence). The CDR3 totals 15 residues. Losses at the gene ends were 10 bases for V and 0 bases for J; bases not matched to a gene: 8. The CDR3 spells CATHDGRGAKNIQYF. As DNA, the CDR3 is TGTGCCACCCATGACGGGAGGGGAGCCAAAAACATTCAGTACTTC.

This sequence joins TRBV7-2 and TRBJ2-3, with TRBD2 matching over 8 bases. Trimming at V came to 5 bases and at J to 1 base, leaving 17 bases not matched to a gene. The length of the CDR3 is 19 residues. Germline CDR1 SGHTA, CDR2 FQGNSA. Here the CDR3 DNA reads TGTGCCAGCAGCACCTCATTCCTACGGGAGGGCCTTGGCACAGATACGCAGTATTTT. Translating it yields CASSTSFLREGLGTDTQYF.

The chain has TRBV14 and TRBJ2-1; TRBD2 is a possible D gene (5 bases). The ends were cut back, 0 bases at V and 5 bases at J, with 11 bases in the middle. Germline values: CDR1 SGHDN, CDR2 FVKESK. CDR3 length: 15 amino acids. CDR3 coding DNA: TGTGCCAGCAGCCAAGATATTGGGAGCAACAATGAGCAGTTCTTC. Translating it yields CASSQDIGSNNEQFF.

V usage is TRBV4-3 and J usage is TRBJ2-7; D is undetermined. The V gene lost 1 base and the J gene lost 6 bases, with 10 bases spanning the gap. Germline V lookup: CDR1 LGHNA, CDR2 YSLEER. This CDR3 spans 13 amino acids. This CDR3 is CASSQGRMGEQYF. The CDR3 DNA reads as TGCGCCAGCAGCCAAGGTAGGATGGGCGAGCAGTACTTC.

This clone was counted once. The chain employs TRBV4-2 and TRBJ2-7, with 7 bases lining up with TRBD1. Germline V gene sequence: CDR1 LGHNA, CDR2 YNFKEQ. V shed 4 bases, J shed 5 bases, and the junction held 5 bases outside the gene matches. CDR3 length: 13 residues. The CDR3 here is CASSRGRGNEQYF. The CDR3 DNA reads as TGTGCCAGCAGCCGGGGCAGGGGGAACGAGCAGTACTTC.

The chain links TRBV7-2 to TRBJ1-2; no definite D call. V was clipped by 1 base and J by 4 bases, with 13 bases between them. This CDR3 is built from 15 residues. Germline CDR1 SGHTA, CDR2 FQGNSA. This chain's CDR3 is CASSLGVFSSYGYTF. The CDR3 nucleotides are TGTGCCAGCAGCTTAGGGGTTTTCAGTTCCTATGGCTACACCTTC.

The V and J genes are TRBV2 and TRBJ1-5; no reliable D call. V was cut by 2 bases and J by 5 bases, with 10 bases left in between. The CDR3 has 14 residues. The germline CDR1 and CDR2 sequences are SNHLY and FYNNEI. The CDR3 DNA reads TGTGCCAGCAGTGAACGAGGGCTGTATCAGCCCCAGCATTTT. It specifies CASSERGLYQPQHF.

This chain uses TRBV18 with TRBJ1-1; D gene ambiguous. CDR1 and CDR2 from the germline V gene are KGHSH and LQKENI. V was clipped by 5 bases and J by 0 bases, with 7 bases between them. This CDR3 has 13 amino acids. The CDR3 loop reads CASSSGMNTEAFF. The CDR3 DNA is TGTGCCAGCTCATCGGGAATGAACACTGAAGCTTTCTTT.

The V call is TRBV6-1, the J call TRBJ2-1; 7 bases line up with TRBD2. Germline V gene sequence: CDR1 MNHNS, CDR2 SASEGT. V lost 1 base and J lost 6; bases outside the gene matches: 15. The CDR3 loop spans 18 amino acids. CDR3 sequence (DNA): TGTGCCAGCAGTGAAGTCGGTGTGGGGGACTACAGCTTCAATGAGCAGTTCTTC. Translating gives CASSEVGVGDYSFNEQFF.

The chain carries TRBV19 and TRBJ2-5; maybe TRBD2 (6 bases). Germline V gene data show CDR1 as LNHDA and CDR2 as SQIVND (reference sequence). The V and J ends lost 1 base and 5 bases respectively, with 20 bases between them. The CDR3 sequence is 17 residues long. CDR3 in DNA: TGTGCCAGTAGTATAGGCGCCTGGGGAGGCTCGGAGGAGACCCAGTACTTC. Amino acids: CASSIGAWGGSEETQYF.

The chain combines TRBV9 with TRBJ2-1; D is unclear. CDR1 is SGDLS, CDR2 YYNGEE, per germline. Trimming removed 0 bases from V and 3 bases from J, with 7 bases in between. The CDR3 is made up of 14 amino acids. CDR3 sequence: CASSVVTNYNEQFF. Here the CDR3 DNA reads TGTGCCAGCAGCGTAGTCACTAACTACAATGAGCAGTTCTTC.

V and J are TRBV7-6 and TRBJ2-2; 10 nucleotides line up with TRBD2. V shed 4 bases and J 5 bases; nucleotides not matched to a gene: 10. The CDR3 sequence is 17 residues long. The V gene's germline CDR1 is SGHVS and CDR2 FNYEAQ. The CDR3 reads CASSSSGTSVRTGELFF. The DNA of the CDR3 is TGTGCCAGCAGCTCCTCCGGGACTAGCGTGAGGACCGGGGAGCTGTTTTTT. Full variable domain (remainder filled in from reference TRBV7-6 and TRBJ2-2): GAGVSQSPRYKVTKRGQDVALRCDPISGHVSLYWYRQALGQGPEFLTYFNYEAQQDKSGLPNDRFSAERPEGSISTLTIQRTEQRDSAMYRCASSSSGTSVRTGELFFGEGSRLTVL.

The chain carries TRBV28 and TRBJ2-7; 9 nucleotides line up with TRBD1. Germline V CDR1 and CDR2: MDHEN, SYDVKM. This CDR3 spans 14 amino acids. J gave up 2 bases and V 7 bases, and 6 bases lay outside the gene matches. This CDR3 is CASTRQGGTYEQYF. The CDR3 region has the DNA TGTGCCAGCACGCGACAGGGGGGGACCTACGAGCAGTACTTC. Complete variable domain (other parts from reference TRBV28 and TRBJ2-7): DVKVTQSSRYLVKRTGEKVFLECVQDMDHENMFWYRQDPGLGLRLIYFSYDVKMKEKGDIPEGYSVSREKKERFSLILESASTNQTSMYLCASTRQGGTYEQYFGPGTRLTVT.

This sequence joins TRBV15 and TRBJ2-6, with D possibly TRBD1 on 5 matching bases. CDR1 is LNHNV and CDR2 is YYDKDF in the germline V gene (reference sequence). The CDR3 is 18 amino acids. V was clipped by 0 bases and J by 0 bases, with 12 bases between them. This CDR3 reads CATSREQEYSSGANVLTF. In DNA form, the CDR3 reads TGTGCCACCAGCAGAGAACAGGAATATTCCTCTGGGGCCAACGTCCTGACTTTC.

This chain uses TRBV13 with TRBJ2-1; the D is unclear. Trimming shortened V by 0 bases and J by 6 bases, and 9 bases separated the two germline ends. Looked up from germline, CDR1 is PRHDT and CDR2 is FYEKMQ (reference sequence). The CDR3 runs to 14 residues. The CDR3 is CASSLGGRSNEQFF. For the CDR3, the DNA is TGTGCCAGCAGCTTAGGGGGTCGAAGCAATGAGCAGTTCTTC.

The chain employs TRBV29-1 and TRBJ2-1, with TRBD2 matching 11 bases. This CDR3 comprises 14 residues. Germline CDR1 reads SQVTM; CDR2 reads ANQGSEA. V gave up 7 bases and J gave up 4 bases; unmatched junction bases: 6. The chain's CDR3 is CSATSGSLYNEQFF. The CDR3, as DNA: TGCAGCGCTACTAGCGGGAGTTTATACAATGAGCAGTTCTTC.

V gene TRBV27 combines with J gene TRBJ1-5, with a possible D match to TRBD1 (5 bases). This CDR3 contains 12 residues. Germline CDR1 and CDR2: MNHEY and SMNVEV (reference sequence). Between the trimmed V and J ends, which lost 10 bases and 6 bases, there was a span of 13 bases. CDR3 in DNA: TGTGCCACCTCTAGTGGGGGTCAGCCCCAGCATTTT. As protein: CATSSGGQPQHF.

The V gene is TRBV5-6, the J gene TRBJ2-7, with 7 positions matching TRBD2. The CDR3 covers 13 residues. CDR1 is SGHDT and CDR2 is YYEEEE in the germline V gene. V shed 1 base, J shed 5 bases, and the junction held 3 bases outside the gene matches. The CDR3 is CASSLWGGDEQYF. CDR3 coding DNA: TGTGCCAGCAGCTTGTGGGGGGGAGACGAGCAGTACTTC.

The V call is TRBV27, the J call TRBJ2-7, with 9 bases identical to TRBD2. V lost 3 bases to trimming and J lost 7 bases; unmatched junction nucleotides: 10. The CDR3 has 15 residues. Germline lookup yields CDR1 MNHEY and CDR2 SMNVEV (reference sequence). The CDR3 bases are TGTGCCAGCAGTTTTCGGGGTAGCGGGAGTTATGAGCAGTACTTC. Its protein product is CASSFRGSGSYEQYF.

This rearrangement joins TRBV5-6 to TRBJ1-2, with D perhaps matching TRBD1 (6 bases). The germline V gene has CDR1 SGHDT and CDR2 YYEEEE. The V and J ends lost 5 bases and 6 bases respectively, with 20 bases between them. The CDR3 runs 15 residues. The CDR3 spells CASSPWSKGENGYTF. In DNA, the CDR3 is TGTGCCAGCAGTCCTTGGAGTAAGGGGGAGAATGGCTACACCTTC.

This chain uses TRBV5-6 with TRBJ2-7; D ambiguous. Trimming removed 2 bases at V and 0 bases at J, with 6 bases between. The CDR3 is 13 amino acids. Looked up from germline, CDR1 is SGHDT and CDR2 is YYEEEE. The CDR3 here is CASSFGRSYEQYF. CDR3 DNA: TGTGCCAGCAGCTTTGGCCGCTCCTACGAGCAGTACTTC.

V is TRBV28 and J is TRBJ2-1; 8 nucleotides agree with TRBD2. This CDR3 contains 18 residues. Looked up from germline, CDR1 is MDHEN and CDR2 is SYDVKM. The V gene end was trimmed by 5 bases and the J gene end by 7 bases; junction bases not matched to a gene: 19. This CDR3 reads CASSPRTLGTRVRNEQFF. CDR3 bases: TGTGCCAGCAGTCCAAGAACCTTGGGGACTAGAGTACGGAATGAGCAGTTCTTC.

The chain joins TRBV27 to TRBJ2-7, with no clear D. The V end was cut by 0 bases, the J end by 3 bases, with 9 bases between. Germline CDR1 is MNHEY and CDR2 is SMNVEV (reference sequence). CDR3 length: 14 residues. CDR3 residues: CASSLSPDDYEQYF. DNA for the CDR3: TGTGCCAGCAGTTTATCCCCGGATGACTACGAGCAGTACTTC.

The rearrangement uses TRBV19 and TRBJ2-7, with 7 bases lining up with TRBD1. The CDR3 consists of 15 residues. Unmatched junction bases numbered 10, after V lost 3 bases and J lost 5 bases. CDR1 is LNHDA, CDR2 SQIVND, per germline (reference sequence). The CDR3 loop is CASSILGGPWDEQYF. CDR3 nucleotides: TGTGCCAGTAGTATCCTAGGGGGCCCCTGGGACGAGCAGTACTTC.